Shown below are 2 T cell receptor beta chains from a single sample sequenced in a study of cytomegalovirus exposure and HLA in healthy donors. PCR involved 60 Vbeta and 13 Jbeta primers. Profiled with immunoSEQ multiplex PCR; TCRdb holds only in-frame clones, not every one. Among a few hundred thousand clones listed, about 83% were seen once. The source material was PBMCs. The receptor set was obtained from a girl under 18 in good health and CMV-seronegative.

The CDR3 region has the DNA TGTGCCAGCACCCCCTCCCAGGGGGTGACTGAAGCTTTCTTT. Translated: CASTPSQGVTEAFF. The V gene is TRBV7-9, the J gene TRBJ1-1; 7 nucleotides line up with TRBD1. Germline V CDR1 and CDR2: SEHNR, FQNEAQ (reference sequence). The CDR3 totals 14 residues. V was clipped by 7 bases and J by 5 bases; unmatched bases: 10.

This clone was recorded only once. This chain joins TRBV6-1 and TRBJ2-3; the D is unclear. Germline CDR1 is MNHNS and CDR2 is SASEGT. The V end lost 4 bases, the J end lost 6 bases, and 11 bases lay between the germline ends. CDR3 length equals 13 residues. The CDR3 spells CASSGPQVDTQYF. CDR3 DNA sequence: TGTGCCAGCAGTGGACCCCAGGTGGATACGCAGTATTTT.